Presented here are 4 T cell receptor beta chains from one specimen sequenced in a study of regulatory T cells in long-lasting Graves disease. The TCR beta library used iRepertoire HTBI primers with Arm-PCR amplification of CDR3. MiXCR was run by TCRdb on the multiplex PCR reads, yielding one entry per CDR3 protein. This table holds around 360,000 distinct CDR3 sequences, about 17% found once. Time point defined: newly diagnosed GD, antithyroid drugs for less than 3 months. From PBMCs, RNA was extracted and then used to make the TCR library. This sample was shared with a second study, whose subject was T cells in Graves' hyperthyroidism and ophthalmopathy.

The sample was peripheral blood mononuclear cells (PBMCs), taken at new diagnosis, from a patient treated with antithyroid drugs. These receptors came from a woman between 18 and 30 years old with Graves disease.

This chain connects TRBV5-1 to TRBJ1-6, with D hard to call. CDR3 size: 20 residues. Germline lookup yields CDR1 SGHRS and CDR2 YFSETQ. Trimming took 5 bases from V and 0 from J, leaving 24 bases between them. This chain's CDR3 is CASRLGYFDGSSSYNSPLHF. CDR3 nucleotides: TGCGCCAGCAGACTGGGGTACTTTGACGGATCTAGCTCCTATAATTCACCCCTCCACTTT.

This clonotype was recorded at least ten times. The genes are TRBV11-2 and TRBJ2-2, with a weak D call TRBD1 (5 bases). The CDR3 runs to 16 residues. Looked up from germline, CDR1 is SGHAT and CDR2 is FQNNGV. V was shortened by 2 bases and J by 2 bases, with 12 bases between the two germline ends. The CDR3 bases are TGTGCCAGCAGCTTAAAGGGGTGGTCAAACACCGGGGAGCTGTTTTTT. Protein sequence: CASSLKGWSNTGELFF.

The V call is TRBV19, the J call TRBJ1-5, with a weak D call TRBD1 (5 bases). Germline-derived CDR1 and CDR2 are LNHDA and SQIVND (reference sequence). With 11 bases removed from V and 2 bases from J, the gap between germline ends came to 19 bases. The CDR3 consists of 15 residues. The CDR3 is CAPRWGWFGNQPQHF. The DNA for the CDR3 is TGTGCCCCTAGGTGGGGGTGGTTTGGCAATCAGCCCCAGCATTTT.

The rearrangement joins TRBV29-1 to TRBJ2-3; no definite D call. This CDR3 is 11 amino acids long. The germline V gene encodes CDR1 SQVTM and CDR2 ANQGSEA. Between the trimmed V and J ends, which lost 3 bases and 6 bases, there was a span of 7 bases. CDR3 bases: TGCAGCGTTGATATCGGGGATACGCAGTATTTT. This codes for CSVDIGDTQYF.